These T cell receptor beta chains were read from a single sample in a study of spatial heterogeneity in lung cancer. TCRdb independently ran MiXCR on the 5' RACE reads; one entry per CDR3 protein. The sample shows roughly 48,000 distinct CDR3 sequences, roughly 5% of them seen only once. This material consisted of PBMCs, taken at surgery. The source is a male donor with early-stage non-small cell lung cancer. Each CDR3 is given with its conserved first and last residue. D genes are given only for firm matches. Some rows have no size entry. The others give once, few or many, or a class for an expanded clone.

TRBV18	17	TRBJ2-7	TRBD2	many	CASSPGQPGLAQSEQYF	TGTGCCAGCTCACCAGGGCAACCGGGACTAGCGCAAAGCGAGCAGTACTTC
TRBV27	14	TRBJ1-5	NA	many	CASGPGQHNQPQHF	TGTGCCAGCGGGCCGGGACAACACAATCAGCCCCAGCATTTT
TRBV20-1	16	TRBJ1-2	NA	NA	CSATPEGAGANYGYTF	TGCAGTGCTACCCCAGAGGGCGCCGGAGCTAACTATGGCTACACCTTC
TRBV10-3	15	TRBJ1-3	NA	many	CAISSRAIFGNTIYF	TGTGCCATCAGCTCCAGGGCAATTTTTGGAAACACCATATATTTT
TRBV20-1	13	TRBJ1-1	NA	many	CSASSNMNTEAFF	TGCAGTGCTAGCTCCAACATGAACACTGAAGCTTTCTTT
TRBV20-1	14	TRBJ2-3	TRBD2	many	CSAVAGAMTDTQYF	TGCAGTGCAGTAGCGGGGGCCATGACAGATACGCAGTATTTT
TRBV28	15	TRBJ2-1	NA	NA	CASSLPISSYNEQFF	TGTGCCAGCAGTTTGCCGATTAGCTCCTACAATGAGCAGTTCTTC
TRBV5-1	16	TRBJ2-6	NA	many	CASSPSFGAGANVLTF	TGCGCCAGCAGCCCGAGTTTCGGAGCCGGGGCCAACGTCCTGACTTTC
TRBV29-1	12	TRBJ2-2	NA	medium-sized	CSVEYTTGELFF	TGCAGCGTTGAATACACCACCGGGGAGCTGTTTTTT
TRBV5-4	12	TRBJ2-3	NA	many	CASSFTTDTQYF	TGTGCCAGCAGCTTTACCACAGATACGCAGTATTTT
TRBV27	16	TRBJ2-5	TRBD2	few	CASSSQTSGTQETQYF	TGTGCCAGCAGTTCCCAGACTAGCGGGACGCAAGAGACCCAGTACTTC
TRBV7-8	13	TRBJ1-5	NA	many	CASSLEEGQPQHF	TGTGCCAGCAGCTTAGAGGAGGGCCAGCCCCAGCATTTT
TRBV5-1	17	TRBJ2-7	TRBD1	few	CASSPGPRDRAPYEQYF	TGCGCCAGCAGCCCGGGTCCCCGGGACAGGGCCCCCTACGAGCAGTACTTC
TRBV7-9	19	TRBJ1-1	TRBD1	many	CASSSNLRDRGTRNTEAFF	TGTGCCAGCAGCTCAAACCTCCGGGACAGGGGCACACGGAACACTGAAGCTTTCTTT
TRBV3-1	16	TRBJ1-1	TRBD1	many	CASSMRQGRRDTEAFF	TGTGCCAGCAGCATGCGACAGGGGAGAAGGGACACTGAAGCTTTCTTT
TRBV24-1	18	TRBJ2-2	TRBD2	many	CATSDPGLAGTNTGELFF	TGTGCCACCAGTGACCCGGGACTAGCGGGAACAAACACCGGGGAGCTGTTTTTT
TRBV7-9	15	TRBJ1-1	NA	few	CASLRPNMGLTEAFF	TGTGCCAGCCTCCGCCCCAACATGGGACTCACTGAAGCTTTCTTT
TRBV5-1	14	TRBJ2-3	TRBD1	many	CASSVGQATDTQYF	TGCGCCAGCAGCGTCGGACAGGCCACAGATACGCAGTATTTT
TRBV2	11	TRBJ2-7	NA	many	CASSFDYEQYF	TGTGCCAGCAGCTTCGACTACGAGCAGTACTTC
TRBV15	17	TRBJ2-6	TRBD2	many	CATRAGLALSGANVLTF	TGTGCCACCAGGGCGGGACTAGCGCTATCTGGGGCCAACGTCCTGACTTTC
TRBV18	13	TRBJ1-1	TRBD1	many	CASSLRQGDQAFF	TGTGCCAGCTCACTACGACAGGGAGACCAAGCTTTCTTT
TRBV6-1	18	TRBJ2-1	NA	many	CASSEAVLTDHLANEQFF	TGTGCCAGCAGTGAAGCGGTCCTAACCGACCATCTGGCCAATGAGCAGTTCTTC
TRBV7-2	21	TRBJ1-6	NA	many	CASSLLLHGGGRRGGNSPLHF	TGTGCCAGCAGCTTGCTGCTTCACGGTGGTGGCAGGCGAGGTGGTAATTCACCCCTCCACTTT
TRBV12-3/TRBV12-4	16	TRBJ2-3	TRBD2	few	CASTKGQRESTDTQYF	TGTGCCAGCACCAAAGGCCAGCGGGAGAGCACAGATACGCAGTATTTT
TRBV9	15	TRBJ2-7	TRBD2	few	CASSETSGSGYEQYF	TGTGCCAGCAGCGAGACTAGCGGGAGCGGCTACGAGCAGTACTTC
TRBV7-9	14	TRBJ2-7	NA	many	CASSLGVSSYEQYF	TGTGCCAGCAGCCTTGGGGTGAGCTCCTACGAGCAGTACTTC
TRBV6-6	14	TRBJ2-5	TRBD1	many	CASSYGQGPETQYF	TGTGCCAGCAGTTACGGACAGGGGCCAGAGACCCAGTACTTC